Listed here are 11 T cell receptor beta chains from one sample, sequenced in a study of identical twins. TCRdb ran MiXCR on the 5' RACE reads and lists one entry per CDR3 protein. The sample lists a few hundred thousand distinct CDR3 sequences, about 18% occurring once. Sequencing was performed on naive T cells sorted from blood. The receptors here all came from a man in his fifties or sixties in good health.

This clonotype was counted only a few times. The CDR3 loop is CAISEPNPYEQYF. The CDR3 DNA is TGTGCCATCAGTGAGCCCAACCCCTACGAGCAGTACTTC. V and J are TRBV10-3 and TRBJ2-7; D is undetermined. This CDR3 is 13 amino acids long. CDR1 and CDR2 (germline): ENHRY, SYGVKD. The V end lost 2 bases, the J end lost 2 bases, and 7 bases lay between the germline ends.

This clonotype was observed a few times. The V call is TRBV18, the J call TRBJ1-4; D may be TRBD1 (6 bases). V lost 4 bases and J lost 8, with 14 bases in between. The CDR3 totals 14 residues. Per the germline V gene, CDR1 is KGHSH and CDR2 is LQKENI. CDR3 in amino acids: CASSQSGEREKLFF. CDR3 nucleotides: TGTGCCAGCTCACAATCAGGGGAGCGCGAAAAACTGTTTTTT.

Written as DNA, the CDR3 is TGTGCCAGCAGCTCTGGGACTAGCGGGTGGACCCAGTACTTC. Its protein product is CASSSGTSGWTQYF. This sequence joins TRBV7-2 and TRBJ2-5; TRBD2 matches at 12 bases. The CDR3 is 14 residues long. V was clipped by 4 bases and J by 7 bases; unmatched bases: 4. CDR1 is SGHTA, CDR2 FQGNSA, per germline.

The chain is built from TRBV20-1 and TRBJ2-1; 10 bases line up with TRBD2. This CDR3 spans 16 amino acids. With V trimmed by 3 bases and J by 7 bases, 12 bases remained unmatched. Germline loops: CDR1 DFQATT, CDR2 SNEGSKA (reference sequence). CDR3 coding DNA: TGCAGTGCTAGTCCTCTTAGCGGGGGGATGGAGAATGAGCAGTTCTTC. This gives the protein CSASPLSGGMENEQFF.

Many counts were recorded for this clonotype. The chain links TRBV19 to TRBJ2-2; no clear D. With 5 bases removed from V and 6 bases from J, the gap between germline ends came to 16 bases. CDR3 length equals 15 residues. CDR1 is LNHDA and CDR2 is SQIVND in the germline V gene (reference sequence). The CDR3 DNA reads TGTGCCAGTAGTCCGACTCGAGTCCGGTCCGGGGAGCTGTTTTTT. It yields the protein CASSPTRVRSGELFF.

The table lists this clonotype with a few counts. The J gene is TRBJ2-5, the V gene TRBV20-1; 10 bases match TRBD2. This CDR3 has 14 residues. J was trimmed by 5 bases and V by 4 bases; bases with no gene match: 7. Germline V gene data show CDR1 as DFQATT and CDR2 as SNEGSKA (reference sequence). DNA of the CDR3: TGCAGTGCTAATCTAGCGGGGGTCGGGGAGACCCAGTACTTC. Amino acids: CSANLAGVGETQYF.

The rearrangement links TRBV7-2 to TRBJ1-6; D remains unclear. The V gene's germline CDR1 is SGHTA and CDR2 FQGNSA. This CDR3 region has 17 residues. V gave up 2 bases and J gave up 6 bases, with 17 bases separating them. This CDR3 reads CASSLWPETTVNSPLHF. CDR3 coding DNA: TGTGCCAGCAGCTTATGGCCGGAAACGACCGTTAATTCACCCCTCCACTTT.

This clonotype has at least ten counts. The chain joins TRBV5-1 to TRBJ2-7, with D uncertain. The CDR3 runs 11 residues. Germline V gene data show CDR1 as SGHRS and CDR2 as YFSETQ. V dropped 4 bases and J dropped 7 bases, with 9 bases sitting between them. The chain's CDR3 is CASSTGPEQYF. CDR3 coding DNA: TGCGCCAGCAGCACCGGACCTGAGCAGTACTTC.

This chain joins TRBV4-3 and TRBJ2-3; D perhaps matches TRBD1 (5 bases). V lost 3 bases, J lost 6 bases, and 19 bases lay in between. The germline gives CDR1 LGHNA, CDR2 YSLEER. The CDR3 runs 16 residues. This chain's CDR3 is CASSQALSRDWDTQYF. Written as DNA, the CDR3 is TGCGCCAGCAGCCAGGCCTTGAGCAGGGATTGGGATACGCAGTATTTT.

In its sample, this clonotype was seen a few times. This sequence joins TRBV20-1 and TRBJ2-1; 16 bases agree with TRBD2. This CDR3 has 14 residues. The V and J ends lost 5 bases and 15 bases, in that order; junction bases with no gene match: 10. Per germline, CDR1 DFQATT and CDR2 SNEGSKA (reference sequence). The CDR3 DNA reads as TGCAGTGCTCGCCCCGGGACTAGCGGGGGGGCCCTGTTCTTC. Its translation: CSARPGTSGGALFF.

In DNA form, the CDR3 reads TGTGCCAGCAGTTTAGTTCAACTTAGCAATCAGCCCCAGCATTTT. Its translation is CASSLVQLSNQPQHF. V gene TRBV12-3 or TRBV12-4 combines with J gene TRBJ1-5; no definite D call. CDR3 size: 15 residues. Trimming took off 1 base at V and 0 bases at J, with 7 bases between the two ends.